The present T cell receptor (beta chain) was sequenced within a study of cytotoxic CD8 clonotypes in ibrutinib-treated CLL. This clone was seen just once. This table comes from immunoSEQ multiplex PCR, and its TCRdb copy is limited to in-frame clones, with some not included. Of fewer than 400,000 clones detected, about 61% appear once; the ten largest clones hold roughly 6.7%. CDR1 and CDR2 (germline): MNHNY, SVGAGI (reference sequence). The CDR3 is 15 amino acids. V lost 2 bases and J 0 bases, leaving 11 bases between the germline ends. V and J are TRBV6-6 and TRBJ2-7; D is perhaps TRBD1 or TRBD2 (5 bases each). The sequenced sample was PBMCs, obtained after 36 months of ibrutinib treatment. The clonotype originates from a human donor with chronic lymphocytic leukemia. Here the CDR3 reads CASSYDGAYSYEQYF. CDR3 nucleotide sequence: TGTGCCAGCAGTTACGACGGGGCCTACTCCTACGAGCAGTACTTC.